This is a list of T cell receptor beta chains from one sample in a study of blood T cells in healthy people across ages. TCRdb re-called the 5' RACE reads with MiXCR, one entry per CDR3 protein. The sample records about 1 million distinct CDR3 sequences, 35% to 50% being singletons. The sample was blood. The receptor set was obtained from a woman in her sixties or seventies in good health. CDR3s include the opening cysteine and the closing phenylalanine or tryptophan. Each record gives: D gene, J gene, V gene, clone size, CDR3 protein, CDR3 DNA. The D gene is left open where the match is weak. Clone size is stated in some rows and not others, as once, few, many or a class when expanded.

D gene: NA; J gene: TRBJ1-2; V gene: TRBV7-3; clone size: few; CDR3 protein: CASSPSTAEEYYGYTF; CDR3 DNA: TGTGCCAGCAGCCCATCGACAGCCGAGGAATACTATGGCTACACCTTC
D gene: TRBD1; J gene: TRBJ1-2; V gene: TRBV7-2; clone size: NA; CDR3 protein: CASSVDRGSGYTF; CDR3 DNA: TGTGCCAGCAGCGTCGACAGGGGGAGTGGCTACACCTTC
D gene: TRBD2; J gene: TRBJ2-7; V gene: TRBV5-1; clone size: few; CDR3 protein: CASSLEFAGGPYEQYF; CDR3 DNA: TGCGCCAGCAGCTTGGAGTTCGCGGGAGGGCCCTACGAGCAGTACTTC
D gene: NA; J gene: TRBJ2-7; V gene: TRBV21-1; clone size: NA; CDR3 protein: CASSKGTGPGSGYEQYF; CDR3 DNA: TGTGCCAGCAGCAAAGGGACCGGGCCGGGGTCTGGTTATGAGCAGTACTTC
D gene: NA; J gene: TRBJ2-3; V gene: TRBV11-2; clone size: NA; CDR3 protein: CASSLEHPTDTQYF; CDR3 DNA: TGTGCCAGCAGCTTAGAACACCCCACAGATACGCAGTATTTT
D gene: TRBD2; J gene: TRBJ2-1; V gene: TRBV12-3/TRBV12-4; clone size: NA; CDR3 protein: CASSFGSGRGWNEQFF; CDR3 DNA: TGTGCCAGCAGTTTTGGTAGCGGGAGGGGGTGGAATGAGCAGTTCTTC
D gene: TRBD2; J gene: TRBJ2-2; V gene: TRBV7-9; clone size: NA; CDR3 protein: CASSHRTSGTGELFF; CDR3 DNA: TGTGCCAGCAGCCACAGGACTAGCGGAACCGGGGAGCTGTTTTTT
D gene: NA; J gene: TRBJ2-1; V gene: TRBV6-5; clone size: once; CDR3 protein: CASSYSIGDSAYNEQFF; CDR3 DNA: TGTGCCAGCAGTTACTCGATAGGGGATTCCGCTTACAATGAGCAGTTCTTC
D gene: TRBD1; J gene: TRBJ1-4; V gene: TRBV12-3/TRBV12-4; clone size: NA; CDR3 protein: CASRLDRAFATNEKLFF; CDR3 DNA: TGTGCCAGCAGACTCGACAGGGCTTTTGCAACTAATGAAAAACTGTTTTTT
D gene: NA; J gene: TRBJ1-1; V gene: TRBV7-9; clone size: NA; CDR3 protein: CASSLRAGENTEAFF; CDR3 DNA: TGTGCCAGCAGCTTACGGGCAGGGGAGAACACTGAAGCTTTCTTT
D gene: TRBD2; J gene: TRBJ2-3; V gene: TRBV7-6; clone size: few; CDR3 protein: CASSLGTAGGTDTQYF; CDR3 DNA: TGTGCCAGCAGCCTTGGGACGGCGGGAGGCACAGATACGCAGTATTTT
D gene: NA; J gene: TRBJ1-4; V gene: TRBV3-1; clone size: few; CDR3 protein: CASSNTEKLFF; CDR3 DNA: TGTGCCAGCAGCAACACCGAAAAACTGTTTTTT
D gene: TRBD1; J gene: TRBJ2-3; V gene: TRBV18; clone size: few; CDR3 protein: CASSPWTGEDTQYF; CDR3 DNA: TGTGCCAGCTCACCCTGGACAGGGGAGGATACGCAGTATTTT
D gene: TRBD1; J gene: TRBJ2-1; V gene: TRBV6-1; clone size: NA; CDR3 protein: CASRLWRVNIETGAGVEQFF; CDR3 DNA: TGTGCCAGCCGGTTGTGGCGTGTAAATATTGAGACAGGGGCCGGGGTTGAGCAGTTCTTC
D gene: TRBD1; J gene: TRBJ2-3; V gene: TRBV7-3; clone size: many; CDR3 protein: CASSFDRGLTDTQYF; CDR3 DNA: TGTGCCAGCAGCTTTGACAGGGGGCTCACAGATACGCAGTATTTT
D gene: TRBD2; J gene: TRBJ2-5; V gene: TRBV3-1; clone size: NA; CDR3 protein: CASSQDPGTNVWETQYF; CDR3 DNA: TGTGCCAGCAGCCAAGACCCCGGGACTAATGTGTGGGAGACCCAGTACTTC
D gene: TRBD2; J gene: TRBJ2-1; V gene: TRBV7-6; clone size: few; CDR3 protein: CASSLIAGAYNEQFF; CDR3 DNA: TGTGCCAGCAGCTTAATTGCGGGAGCCTACAATGAGCAGTTCTTC
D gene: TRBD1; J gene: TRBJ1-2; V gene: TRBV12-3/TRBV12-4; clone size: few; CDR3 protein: CASSPLTGVRYGYTF; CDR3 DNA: TGTGCCAGCAGTCCCTTGACAGGGGTGCGGTATGGCTACACCTTC
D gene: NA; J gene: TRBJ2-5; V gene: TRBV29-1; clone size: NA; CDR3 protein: CSVEEGAKTQYF; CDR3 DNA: TGCAGCGTTGAAGAGGGCGCGAAGACCCAGTACTTC
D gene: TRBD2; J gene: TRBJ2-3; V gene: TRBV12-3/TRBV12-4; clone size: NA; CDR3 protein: CASSLRLAEGMDTQYF; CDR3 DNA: TGTGCCAGCAGTTTAAGGCTAGCGGAGGGGATGGATACGCAGTATTTT
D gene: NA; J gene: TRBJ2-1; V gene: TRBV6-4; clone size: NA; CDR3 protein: CASSGRRNEQFF; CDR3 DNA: TGTGCCAGCAGTGGACGACGCAATGAGCAGTTCTTC
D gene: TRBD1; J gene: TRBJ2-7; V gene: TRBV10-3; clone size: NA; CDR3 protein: CAISWGDRRGLNEQYF; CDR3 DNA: TGTGCCATCAGTTGGGGGGACAGGAGGGGGCTGAACGAGCAGTACTTC
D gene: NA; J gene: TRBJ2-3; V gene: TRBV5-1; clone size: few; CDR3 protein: CASSLIGRGTDTQYF; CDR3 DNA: TGCGCCAGCAGCTTGATCGGGCGGGGTACAGATACGCAGTATTTT
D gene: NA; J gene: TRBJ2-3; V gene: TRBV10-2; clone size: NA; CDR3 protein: CASKEDTDTQYF; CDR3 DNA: TGCGCCAGCAAGGAAGACACAGATACGCAGTATTTT
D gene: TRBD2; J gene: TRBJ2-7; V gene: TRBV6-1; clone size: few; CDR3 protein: CASTGRGRGMYEQYF; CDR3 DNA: TGTGCCAGCACGGGGCGCGGGAGGGGTATGTACGAGCAGTACTTC
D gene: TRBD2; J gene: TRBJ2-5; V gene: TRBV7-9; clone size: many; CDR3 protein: CASSHRGRRNEQYF; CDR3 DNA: TGTGCCAGCAGTCATCGCGGGAGGAGGAATGAGCAGTACTTC
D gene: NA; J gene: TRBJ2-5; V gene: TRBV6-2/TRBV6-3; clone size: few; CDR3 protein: CASSRDEGGETQYF; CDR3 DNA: TGTGCCAGCAGCAGGGACGAAGGGGGAGAGACCCAGTACTTC
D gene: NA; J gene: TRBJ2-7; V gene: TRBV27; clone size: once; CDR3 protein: CASSSGSDEQYF; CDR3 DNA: TGTGCCAGCAGTTCGGGTAGTGACGAGCAGTACTTC
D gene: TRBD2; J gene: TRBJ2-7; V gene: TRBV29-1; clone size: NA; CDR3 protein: CSVFQSGTSDYEQYF; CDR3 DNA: TGCAGCGTCTTCCAGTCTGGGACTAGCGATTACGAGCAGTACTTC
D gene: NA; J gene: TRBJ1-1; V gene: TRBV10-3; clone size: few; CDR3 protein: CAISELGVAFF; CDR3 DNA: TGTGCCATCAGTGAGTTAGGAGTAGCTTTCTTT
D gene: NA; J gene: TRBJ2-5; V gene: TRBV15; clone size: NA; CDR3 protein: CATSRAGSLKLTQYF; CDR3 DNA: TGTGCCACCAGCAGAGCAGGTTCACTGAAGTTGACCCAGTACTTC
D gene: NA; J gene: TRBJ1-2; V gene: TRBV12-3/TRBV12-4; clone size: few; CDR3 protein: CASSRGETNYGYTF; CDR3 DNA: TGTGCCAGCAGTCGAGGTGAAACAAACTATGGCTACACCTTC
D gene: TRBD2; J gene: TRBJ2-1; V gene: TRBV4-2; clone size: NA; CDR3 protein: CASGQEPGGLVEQFF; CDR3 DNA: TGTGCCAGCGGCCAAGAGCCGGGAGGGCTGGTTGAGCAGTTCTTC
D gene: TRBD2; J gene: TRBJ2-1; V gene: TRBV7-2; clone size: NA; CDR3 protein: CASSAAGGYYEQFF; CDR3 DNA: TGTGCCAGCAGCGCAGCGGGAGGGTACTATGAGCAGTTCTTC
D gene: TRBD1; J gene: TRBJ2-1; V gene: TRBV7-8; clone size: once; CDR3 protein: CASSHRDRANEQFF; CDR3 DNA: TGTGCCAGCAGCCACCGGGACAGGGCAAACGAGCAGTTCTTC
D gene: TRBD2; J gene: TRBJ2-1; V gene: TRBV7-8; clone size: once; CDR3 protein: CASSLPGLAGREQFF; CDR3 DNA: TGTGCCAGCAGCCTCCCGGGACTAGCGGGAAGAGAGCAGTTCTTC
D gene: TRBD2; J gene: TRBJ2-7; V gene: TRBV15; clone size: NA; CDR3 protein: CATSRDSSGSYEQYF; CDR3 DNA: TGTGCCACCAGCAGAGATTCAAGCGGGAGCTATGAGCAGTACTTC
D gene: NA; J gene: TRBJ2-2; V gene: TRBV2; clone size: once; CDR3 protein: CASSETSRGRVGELFF; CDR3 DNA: TGTGCCAGCAGTGAAACGAGCAGGGGAAGAGTCGGGGAGCTGTTTTTT
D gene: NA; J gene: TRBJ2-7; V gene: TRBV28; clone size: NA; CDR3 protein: CASSLSARDYEQYF; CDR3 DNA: TGTGCCAGCAGTTTATCGGCCAGGGACTACGAGCAGTACTTC
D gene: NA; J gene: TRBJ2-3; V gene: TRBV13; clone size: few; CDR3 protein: CASSLGHSREMDTQYF; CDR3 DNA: TGTGCCAGCAGCTTAGGACACTCCAGGGAGATGGATACGCAGTATTTT
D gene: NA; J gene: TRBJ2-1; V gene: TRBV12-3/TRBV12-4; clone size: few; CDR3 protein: CASSFQGGSYNEQFF; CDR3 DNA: TGTGCCAGCAGTTTTCAGGGTGGTTCCTACAATGAGCAGTTCTTC
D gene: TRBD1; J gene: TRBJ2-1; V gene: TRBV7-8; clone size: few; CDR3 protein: CASSFPSGGAYNEQFF; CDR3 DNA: TGTGCCAGCAGCTTCCCCTCAGGGGGCGCCTACAATGAGCAGTTCTTC
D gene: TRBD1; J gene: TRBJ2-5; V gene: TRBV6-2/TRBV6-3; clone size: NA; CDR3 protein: CASSYAPDRGNLGQETQYF; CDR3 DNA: TGTGCCAGCAGTTACGCCCCGGACAGGGGGAACTTGGGACAAGAGACCCAGTACTTC
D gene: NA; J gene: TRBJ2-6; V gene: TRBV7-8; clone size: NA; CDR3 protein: CASSLSGFSSGANVLTF; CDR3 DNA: TGTGCCAGCAGCTTATCGGGATTTAGCTCTGGGGCCAACGTCCTGACTTTC
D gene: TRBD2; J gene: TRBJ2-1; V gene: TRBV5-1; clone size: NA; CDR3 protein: CASSSTWTSGHEQFF; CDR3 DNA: TGCGCCAGCAGCTCTACCTGGACTAGCGGCCATGAGCAGTTCTTC